The clone carrying this T cell receptor beta chain was picked up many times. The antigen is unknown. These data belong to a study of response to subunit inactivated influenza vaccine. Study observations and caveats: With each seasonal influenza vaccination, the authors suggested, few new T cells are recruited.

One entry per CDR3 protein, called by TCRdb with MiXCR from the RT-PCR reads. The sample carries under 200,000 distinct CDR3 sequences, 11% recorded once. The CDR3 extends over 14 amino acids. The trim removed 3 bases at V and 3 bases at J, leaving 3 bases unmatched. Germline V lookup: CDR1 SGHTA, CDR2 FQGNSA. The receptor was isolated from a man aged 50-60 years who received an inactivated influenza vaccine. The sequenced sample was non-naive T cells sorted from PBMCs, obtained roughly 6 weeks after vaccination. The chain has TRBV7-2 and TRBJ2-7, with TRBD2 matching 9 bases. The CDR3 reads CASSLASGNYEQYF. CDR3 nucleotide sequence: TGTGCCAGCAGCTTGGCTAGCGGGAACTACGAGCAGTACTTC.